This note documents a single T cell receptor beta chain sequence. Original processing notes: The assay estimated nucleated cells by amplifying reference gene primers. Data came from immunoSEQ multiplex PCR; TCRdb stores just in-frame clones and leaves some out. D and trimming were read from the DNA, whereas the V and J calls and clone size are those reported in that table. The sample lists a few hundred thousand clones, almost 90% occurring once. The data stem from a study of blood T cell repertoires in COVID-19. Study details: The samples span acute and convalescent COVID-19 from the United States, Italy and Spain. In each case, the material was cDNA or gDNA derived from T cells, B-cell-depleted T cells, or PBMCs.

CDR1 is ENHRY, CDR2 SYGVKD, per germline. This CDR3 has 17 residues. V dropped 2 bases and J dropped 5; count of bases not matched to a gene: 10. Seattle patients were enrolled while actively infected and followed longitudinally. This sequence originates from a middle-aged woman with COVID-19, enrolled during active disease. The sample was peripheral blood. The gene calls are TRBV10-3 and TRBJ1-5; 9 bases line up with TRBD1. The CDR3 sequence: CAISEGRQDRGYQPQHF. The CDR3, as DNA: TGTGCCATCAGTGAGGGTAGGCAGGACAGGGGATATCAGCCCCAGCATTTT.